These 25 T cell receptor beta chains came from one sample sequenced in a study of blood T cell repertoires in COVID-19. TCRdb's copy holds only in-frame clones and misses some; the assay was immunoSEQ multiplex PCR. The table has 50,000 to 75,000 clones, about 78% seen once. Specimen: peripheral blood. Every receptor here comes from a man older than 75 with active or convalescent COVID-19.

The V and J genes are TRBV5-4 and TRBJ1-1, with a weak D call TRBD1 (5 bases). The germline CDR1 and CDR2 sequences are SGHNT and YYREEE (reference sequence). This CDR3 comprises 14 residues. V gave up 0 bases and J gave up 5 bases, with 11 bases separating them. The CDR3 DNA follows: TGTGCCAGCAGCTTGGGACTAGGGGATACTGAAGCTTTCTTT. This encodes CASSLGLGDTEAFF.

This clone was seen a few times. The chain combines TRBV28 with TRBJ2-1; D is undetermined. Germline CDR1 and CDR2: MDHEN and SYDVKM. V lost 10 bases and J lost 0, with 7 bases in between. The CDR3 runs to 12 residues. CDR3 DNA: TGTGCCACCTGGAGCTCCTACAATGAGCAGTTCTTC. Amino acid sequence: CATWSSYNEQFF.

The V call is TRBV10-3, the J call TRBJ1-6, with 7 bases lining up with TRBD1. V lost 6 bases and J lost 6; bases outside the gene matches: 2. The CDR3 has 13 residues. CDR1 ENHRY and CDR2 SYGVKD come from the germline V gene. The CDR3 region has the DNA TGTGCCATCAGCGGGACAGTTAATTCACCCCTCCACTTT. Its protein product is CAISGTVNSPLHF.

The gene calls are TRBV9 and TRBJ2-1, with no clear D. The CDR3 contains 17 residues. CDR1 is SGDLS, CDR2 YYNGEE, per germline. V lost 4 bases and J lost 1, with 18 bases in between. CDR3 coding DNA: TGTGCCAGCAGCCCAGAGCCGGGTGATGGGTCCTACAATGAGCAGTTCTTC. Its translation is CASSPEPGDGSYNEQFF.

CDR3 protein: CASSDPRQVNSNYGYTF. CDR3 coding DNA: TGTGCCAGCAGTGACCCTCGACAGGTGAATTCCAACTATGGCTACACCTTC. The V gene is TRBV25-1, the J gene TRBJ1-2; tentatively, D is TRBD1 (6 bases). Per the germline V gene, CDR1 is MGHDK and CDR2 is SYGVNS. The CDR3 spans 17 residues. V shed 3 bases and J shed 2 bases, with 19 bases lying between them.

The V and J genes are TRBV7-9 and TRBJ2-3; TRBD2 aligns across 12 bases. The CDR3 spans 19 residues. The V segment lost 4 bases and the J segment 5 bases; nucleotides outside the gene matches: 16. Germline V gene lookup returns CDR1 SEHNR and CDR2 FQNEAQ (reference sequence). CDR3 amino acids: CASSSKPPLAGGPEDTQYF. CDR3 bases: TGTGCCAGCAGCTCTAAGCCCCCTCTAGCGGGAGGGCCGGAAGATACGCAGTATTTT.

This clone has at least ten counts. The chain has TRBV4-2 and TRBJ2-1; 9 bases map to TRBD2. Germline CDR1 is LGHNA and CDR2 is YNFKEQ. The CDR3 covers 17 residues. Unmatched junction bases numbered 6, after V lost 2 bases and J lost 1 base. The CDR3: CASSQKASGVSYNEQFF. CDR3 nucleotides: TGTGCCAGCAGCCAAAAAGCTAGCGGGGTTTCCTACAATGAGCAGTTCTTC.

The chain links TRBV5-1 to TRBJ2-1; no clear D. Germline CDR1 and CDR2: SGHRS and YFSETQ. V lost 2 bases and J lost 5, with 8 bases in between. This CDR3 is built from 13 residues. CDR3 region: CASSFGLNNEQFF. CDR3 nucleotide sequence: TGCGCCAGCAGCTTTGGCCTCAACAATGAGCAGTTCTTC. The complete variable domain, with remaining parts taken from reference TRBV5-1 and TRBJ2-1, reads KAGVTQTPRYLIKTRGQQVTLSCSPISGHRSVSWYQQTPGQGLQFLFEYFSETQRNKGNFPGRFSGRQFSNSRSEMNVSTLELGDSALYLCASSFGLNNEQFFGPGTRLTVL.

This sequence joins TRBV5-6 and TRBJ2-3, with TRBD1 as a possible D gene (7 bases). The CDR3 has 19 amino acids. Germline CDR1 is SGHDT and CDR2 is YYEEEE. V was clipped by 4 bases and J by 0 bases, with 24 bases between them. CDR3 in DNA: TGTGCCAGCAGCACCCTAGGACAGGCGCGACGGGGGAGCACAGATACGCAGTATTTT. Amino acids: CASSTLGQARRGSTDTQYF.

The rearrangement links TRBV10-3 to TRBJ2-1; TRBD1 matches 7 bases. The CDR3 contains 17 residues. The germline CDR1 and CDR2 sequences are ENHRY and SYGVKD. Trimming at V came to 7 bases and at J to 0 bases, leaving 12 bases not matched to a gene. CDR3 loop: CAITPRATGSSYNEQFF. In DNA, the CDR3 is TGTGCCATCACCCCCCGGGCGACAGGGAGCTCCTACAATGAGCAGTTCTTC.

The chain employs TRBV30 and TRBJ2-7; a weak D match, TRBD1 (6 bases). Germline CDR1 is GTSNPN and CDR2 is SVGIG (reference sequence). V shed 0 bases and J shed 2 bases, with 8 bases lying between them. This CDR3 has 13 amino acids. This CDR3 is CAWSVSGAYEQYF. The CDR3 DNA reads TGTGCCTGGAGTGTTTCAGGGGCCTACGAGCAGTACTTC.

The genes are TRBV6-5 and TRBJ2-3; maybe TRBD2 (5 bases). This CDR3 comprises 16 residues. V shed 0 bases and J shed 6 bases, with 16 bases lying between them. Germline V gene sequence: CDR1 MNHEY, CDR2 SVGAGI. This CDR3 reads CASSYSLAQWADTQYF. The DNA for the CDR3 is TGTGCCAGCAGTTACTCTCTAGCCCAATGGGCGGATACGCAGTATTTT.

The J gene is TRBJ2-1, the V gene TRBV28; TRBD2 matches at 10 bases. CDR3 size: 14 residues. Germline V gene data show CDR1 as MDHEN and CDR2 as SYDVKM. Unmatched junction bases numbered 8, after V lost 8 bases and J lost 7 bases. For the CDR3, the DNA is TGTGCCAGCTCAACTAGCGGGAAAAAGAATGAGCAGTTCTTC. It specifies CASSTSGKKNEQFF.

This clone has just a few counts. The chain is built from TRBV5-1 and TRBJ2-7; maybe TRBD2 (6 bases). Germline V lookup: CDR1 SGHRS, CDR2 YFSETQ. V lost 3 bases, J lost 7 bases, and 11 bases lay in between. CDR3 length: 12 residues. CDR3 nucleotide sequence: TGCGCCAGCAGCTCCGGGACTTTTGAGCAGTACTTC. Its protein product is CASSSGTFEQYF.

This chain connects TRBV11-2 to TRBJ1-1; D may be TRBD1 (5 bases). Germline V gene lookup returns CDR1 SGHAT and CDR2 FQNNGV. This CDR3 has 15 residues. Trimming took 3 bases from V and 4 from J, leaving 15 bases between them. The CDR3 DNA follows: TGTGCCAGCAGCTTGACAGTAACTGTTCGCACTGAAGCTTTCTTT. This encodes CASSLTVTVRTEAFF.

The CDR3 DNA follows: TGTGCCAGTAGATTTGGAAACTCAGGGAACTATGGCTACACCTTC. This gives the protein CASRFGNSGNYGYTF. This sequence joins TRBV19 and TRBJ1-2, with a tentative D call TRBD1 (5 bases). The V and J ends lost 6 bases and 2 bases respectively, with 16 bases between them. Looked up from germline, CDR1 is LNHDA and CDR2 is SQIVND (reference sequence). This CDR3 contains 15 residues.

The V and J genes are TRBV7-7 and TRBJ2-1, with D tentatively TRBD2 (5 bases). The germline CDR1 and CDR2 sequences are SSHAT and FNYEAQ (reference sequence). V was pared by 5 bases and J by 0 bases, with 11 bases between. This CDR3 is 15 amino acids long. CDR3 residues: CASSSGGSSYNEQFF. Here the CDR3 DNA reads TGTGCCAGCAGCAGTGGTGGGAGCTCCTACAATGAGCAGTTCTTC.

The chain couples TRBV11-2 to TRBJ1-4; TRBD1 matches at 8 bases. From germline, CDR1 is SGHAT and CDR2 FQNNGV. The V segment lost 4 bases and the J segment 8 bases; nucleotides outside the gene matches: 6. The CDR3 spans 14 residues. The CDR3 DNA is TGTGCCAGCAGCTCCAGGGGGCTGGAGGAAAAACTGTTTTTT. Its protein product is CASSSRGLEEKLFF.

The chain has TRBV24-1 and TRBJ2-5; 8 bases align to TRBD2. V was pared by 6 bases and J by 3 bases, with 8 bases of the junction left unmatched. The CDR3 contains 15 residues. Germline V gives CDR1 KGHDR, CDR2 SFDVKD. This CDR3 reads CATSPPTSVKETQYF. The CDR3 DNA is TGTGCCACCAGTCCACCGACTAGCGTAAAAGAGACCCAGTACTTC.

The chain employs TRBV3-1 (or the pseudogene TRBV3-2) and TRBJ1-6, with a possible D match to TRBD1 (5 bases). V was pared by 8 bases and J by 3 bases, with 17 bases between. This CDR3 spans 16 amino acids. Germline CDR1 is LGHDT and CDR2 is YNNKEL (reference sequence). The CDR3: CASQGRALFYNSPLHF. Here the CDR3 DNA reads TGTGCCAGCCAGGGTCGGGCTTTATTCTATAATTCACCCCTCCACTTT.

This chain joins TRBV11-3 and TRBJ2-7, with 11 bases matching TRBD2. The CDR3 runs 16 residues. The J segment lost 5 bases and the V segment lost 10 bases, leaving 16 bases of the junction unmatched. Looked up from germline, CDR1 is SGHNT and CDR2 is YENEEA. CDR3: CATLTELAGDVHEQYF. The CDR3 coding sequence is TGTGCCACCTTGACAGAACTAGCGGGAGATGTCCACGAGCAGTACTTC.

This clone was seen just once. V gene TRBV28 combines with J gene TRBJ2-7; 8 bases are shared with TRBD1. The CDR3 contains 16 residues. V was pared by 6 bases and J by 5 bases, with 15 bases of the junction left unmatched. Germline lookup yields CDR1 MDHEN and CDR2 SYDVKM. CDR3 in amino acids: CASRSTGQGRVDEQYF. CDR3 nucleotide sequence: TGTGCCAGCAGGAGCACCGGACAGGGTAGAGTAGACGAGCAGTACTTC.

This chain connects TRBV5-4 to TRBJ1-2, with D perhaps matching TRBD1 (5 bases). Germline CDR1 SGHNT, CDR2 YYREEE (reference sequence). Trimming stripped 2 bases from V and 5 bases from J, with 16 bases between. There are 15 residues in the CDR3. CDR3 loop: CASSLAGGYRYGYTF. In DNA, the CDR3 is TGTGCCAGCAGCTTAGCCGGGGGGTATCGGTATGGCTACACCTTC.

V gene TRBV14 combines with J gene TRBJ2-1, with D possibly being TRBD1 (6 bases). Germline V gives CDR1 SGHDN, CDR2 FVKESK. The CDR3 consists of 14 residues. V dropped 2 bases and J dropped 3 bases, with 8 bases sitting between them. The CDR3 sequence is CASSQRRGYNEQFF. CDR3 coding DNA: TGTGCCAGCAGCCAACGCAGGGGCTACAATGAGCAGTTCTTC.

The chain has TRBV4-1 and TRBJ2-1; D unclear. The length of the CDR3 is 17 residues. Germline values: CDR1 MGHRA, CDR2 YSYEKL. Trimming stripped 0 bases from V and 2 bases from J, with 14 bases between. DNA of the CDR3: TGCGCCAGCAGCCAAGAAATTTCTAGTTTGCCCTACAATGAGCAGTTCTTC. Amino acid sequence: CASSQEISSLPYNEQFF.